Described below is a single T cell receptor beta chain sequence and its context. Its specific antigen is unknown. No base quality values were provided; no much bigger clone lies one nucleotide off. Trimmed from V: 5 bases; trimmed from J: 5 bases; junction bases lacking a gene match: 11. The germline V gene (reference sequence) gives CDR1 as MNHEY and CDR2 as SMNVEV. The CDR3 starts with the cysteine, ends with the phenylalanine, and has 15 residues. This entry keeps only the CDR3 DNA: 45 bases, framed from base 1. The sample belongs to a study of blood T cell repertoires in COVID-19 (dated by TCRdb to the early 2020s). For context, the study as a whole: The collaborator samples originated in the United States, Italy and Spain and spanned the acute and convalescent phases of COVID-19. The repertoires were released in a freely available public database meant as a resource for research on the immune response to SARS-CoV-2. The samples were drawn from the first 160 participants of the ongoing ImmuneRACE study and from 1,200 or so subjects provided by 6 global collaborators. Deeply sampled blood TCRbeta repertoires from subjects exposed to, actively infected with, or recovered from COVID-19 were included in the dataset. Nearly every sample came with metadata listing a de-identified subject ID, COVID-19 status, age in years and sex. The material from the prospective study consisted of cDNA or gDNA derived from T cells, B-cell-depleted T cells, or PBMCs. Where HLA class I and class II types were available, the types were taken from metadata supplied by the sample provider, not from assay-based typing.

The immunoSEQ Assay, a bias-controlled multiplex PCR, was used to amplify TCRbeta CDR3 regions from genomic DNA. The original pipeline was this. The number of nucleated cells in each sample was estimated by amplification of reference gene primers within the assay. To quantify the absolute abundance of each unique TCRbeta CDR3 rearrangement, sequence reads were collapsed and filtered. For each sample, productive Simpson clonality was calculated by taking the square root of Simpson's diversity index across productive rearrangements. TCRdb stores this immuneACCESS table with in-frame sequences only. Part of the clones is absent; in the studies checked, under half of the shortfall reflects unresolved V genes, and no reason is known for the rest. V, J and clone size derive from that table, while D and trimming were established from the DNA sequence. A total of under 150,000 clones appear in this sample, 70% to 90% of them only once. 6.5% to 9.5% of the sample comes from the top ten.

General findings and caveats noted by the study authors: The amount of clinical and demographic metadata varied by source and participant and was provided uncurated.

One collaborating source in Seattle enrolled patients while the patients were actively infected and followed the patients over time throughout the course of disease. Whole blood was collected in K2EDTA tubes by collaborating institutions according to the institutions' own protocols. Collaborator samples were shipped for TCRbeta analysis as frozen whole blood, isolated PBMCs, or DNA extracted from either sample type. Source material: peripheral blood. The receptor was isolated from a woman aged 60-75 years with COVID-19, enrolled during active disease. The chain couples TRBV27 to TRBJ2-5, with 7 bases in between that match TRBD1. The nucleotides are TGTGCCAGCAGTCCAACGGACAGGTGGGCGGAGACCCAGTACTTC. Its protein reads: CASSPTDRWAETQYF.